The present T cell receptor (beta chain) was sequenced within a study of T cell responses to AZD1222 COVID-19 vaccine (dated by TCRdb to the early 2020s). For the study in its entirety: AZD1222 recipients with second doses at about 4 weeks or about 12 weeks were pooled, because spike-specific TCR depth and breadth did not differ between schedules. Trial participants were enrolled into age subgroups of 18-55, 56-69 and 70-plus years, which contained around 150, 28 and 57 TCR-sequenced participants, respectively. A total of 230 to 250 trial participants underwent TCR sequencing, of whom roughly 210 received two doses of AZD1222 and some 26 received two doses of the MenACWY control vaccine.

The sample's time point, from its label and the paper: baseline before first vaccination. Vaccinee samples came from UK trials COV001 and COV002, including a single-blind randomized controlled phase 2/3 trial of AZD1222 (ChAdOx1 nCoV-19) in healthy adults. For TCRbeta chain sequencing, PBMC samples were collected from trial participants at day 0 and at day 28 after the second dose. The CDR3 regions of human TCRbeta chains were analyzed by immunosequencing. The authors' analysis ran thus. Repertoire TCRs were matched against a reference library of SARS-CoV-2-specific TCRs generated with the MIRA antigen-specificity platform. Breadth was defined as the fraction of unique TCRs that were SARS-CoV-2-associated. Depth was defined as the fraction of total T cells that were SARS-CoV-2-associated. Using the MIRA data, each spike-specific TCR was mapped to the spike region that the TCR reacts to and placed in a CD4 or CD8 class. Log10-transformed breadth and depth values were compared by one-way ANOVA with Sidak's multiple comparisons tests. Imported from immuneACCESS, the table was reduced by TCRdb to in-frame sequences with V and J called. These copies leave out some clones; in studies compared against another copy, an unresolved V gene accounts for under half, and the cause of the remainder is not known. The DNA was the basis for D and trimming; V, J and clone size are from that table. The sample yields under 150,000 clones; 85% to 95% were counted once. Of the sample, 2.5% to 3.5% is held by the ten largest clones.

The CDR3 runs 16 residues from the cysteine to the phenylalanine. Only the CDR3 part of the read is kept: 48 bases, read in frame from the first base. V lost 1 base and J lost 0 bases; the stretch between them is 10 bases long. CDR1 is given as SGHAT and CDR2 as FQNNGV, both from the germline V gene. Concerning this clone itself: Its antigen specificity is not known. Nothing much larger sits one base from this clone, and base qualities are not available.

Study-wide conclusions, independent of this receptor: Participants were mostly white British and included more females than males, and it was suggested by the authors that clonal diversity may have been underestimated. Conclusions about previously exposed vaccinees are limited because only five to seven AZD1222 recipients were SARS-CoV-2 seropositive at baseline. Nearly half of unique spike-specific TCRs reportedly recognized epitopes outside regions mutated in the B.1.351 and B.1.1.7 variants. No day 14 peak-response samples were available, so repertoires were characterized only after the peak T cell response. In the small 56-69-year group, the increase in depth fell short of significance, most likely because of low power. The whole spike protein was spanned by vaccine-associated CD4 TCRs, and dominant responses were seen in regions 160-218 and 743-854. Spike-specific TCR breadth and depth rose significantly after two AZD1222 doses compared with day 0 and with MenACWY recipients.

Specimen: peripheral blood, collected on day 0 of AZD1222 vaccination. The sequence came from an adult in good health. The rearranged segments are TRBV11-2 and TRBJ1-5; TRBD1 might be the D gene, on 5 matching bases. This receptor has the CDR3 CASSLGGIDSNQPQHF. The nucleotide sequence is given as TGTGCCAGCAGCTTAGGGGGGATAGATAGCAATCAGCCCCAGCATTTT.